This T cell receptor (beta chain) was recorded in a study of blood T cell repertoires in COVID-19. Study as a whole: The study drew acute and convalescent COVID-19 samples from the United States, Italy and Spain.

Using immunoSEQ multiplex PCR, the repertoire was profiled, and TCRdb retains in-frame clones only, with some absent. This sample has 45,000 to 70,000 clones; around 86% occur once, and the top ten carry about 26%. The CDR3 is 12 amino acids. V shed 6 bases and J shed 4 bases, with 10 bases lying between them. Germline values: CDR1 MDHEN, CDR2 SYDVKM. Note on this clone: Distinct nucleotide sequences in the sample also encode this CDR3.

The source material was peripheral blood. The receptor comes from a woman older than 75 with active or convalescent COVID-19. This sequence joins TRBV28 and TRBJ2-7; D might be TRBD2 (6 bases). In nucleotides, the CDR3 is TGTGCCAGCAGCTCGGGACTTTACGAGCAGTACTTC. It codes for CASSSGLYEQYF.